A single sample gave rise to the 16 T cell receptor beta chains below, sequenced in a study of cytomegalovirus exposure and HLA in healthy donors. In the PCR, 60 Vbeta and 13 Jbeta primers were used. Assay: immunoSEQ multiplex PCR; the TCRdb copy retains only in-frame clones and omits some. The table has roughly 120,000 clones, less than 75% seen once. Sample: PBMCs. All receptors come from a woman in her thirties or forties in good health and CMV-seronegative.

CDR3 DNA: TGTGCCTGGAGTGGAGTTGAAAAACTGTTTTTT. Protein sequence: CAWSGVEKLFF. The chain carries TRBV30 and TRBJ1-4; unclear D gene. The CDR3 is 11 amino acids. V lost 1 base, J lost 7 bases, and 4 bases lay in between. The V gene's germline CDR1 is GTSNPN and CDR2 SVGIG (reference sequence).

The rearrangement links TRBV7-2 to TRBJ1-1; 8 positions agree with TRBD1. The CDR3 is made up of 15 amino acids. The germline CDR1 and CDR2 sequences are SGHTA and FQGNSA. Trimming removed 1 base from V and 7 bases from J; junction bases left unmatched: 8. CDR3 nucleotides: TGTGCCAGCAGCTTAGTAGCAGGGGGCAGGGGTGAAGCTTTCTTT. Amino acid sequence: CASSLVAGGRGEAFF.

The V and J genes are TRBV19 and TRBJ1-5, with a tentative D call TRBD1 (5 bases). The CDR3 is made up of 17 amino acids. Germline V gives CDR1 LNHDA, CDR2 SQIVND (reference sequence). Trimming removed 0 bases at V and 0 bases at J, with 12 bases between. The chain's CDR3 is CASSIDGGAYSNQPQHF. The CDR3 coding sequence is TGTGCCAGTAGTATAGACGGAGGGGCATATAGCAATCAGCCCCAGCATTTT.

The chain joins TRBV2 to TRBJ1-1; no clear D gene. Trimming took off 4 bases at V and 3 bases at J, with 6 bases between the two ends. This CDR3 is 12 amino acids long. Germline V gives CDR1 SNHLY, CDR2 FYNNEI. The CDR3 region is CASSGQYTEAFF. CDR3 DNA: TGTGCCAGCAGTGGGCAGTACACTGAAGCTTTCTTT.

V gene TRBV9 combines with J gene TRBJ2-1, with D possibly TRBD2 on 6 matching bases. Germline CDR1 reads SGDLS; CDR2 reads YYNGEE. There are 16 residues in the CDR3. V shed 6 bases and J shed 0 bases, with 16 bases lying between them. As DNA, the CDR3 is TGTGCCAGCACCCCGTTAGCGGTGAGCTCCTACAATGAGCAGTTCTTC. Translation gives CASTPLAVSSYNEQFF.

The table lists this clone with a count of one. This chain joins TRBV29-1 and TRBJ2-3; a weak D match, TRBD1 (6 bases). CDR1 SQVTM and CDR2 ANQGSEA come from the germline V gene. The germline V and J ends were trimmed by 4 bases and 2 bases, with 7 bases remaining between them. CDR3 length: 12 amino acids. CDR3 nucleotide sequence: TGCAGCGTTGGGGGGCTCACAGATACGCAGTATTTT. Encoded protein: CSVGGLTDTQYF.

The V and J genes are TRBV7-2 and TRBJ2-3; the D is unclear. The CDR3 runs 12 residues. V lost 5 bases, J lost 1 base, and 4 bases lay in between. Germline V lookup: CDR1 SGHTA, CDR2 FQGNSA. CDR3 bases: TGTGCCAGCAGCAGAGGCACAGATACGCAGTATTTT. Its protein is CASSRGTDTQYF. Drawing the rest from reference TRBV7-2 and TRBJ2-3, the complete variable domain is GAGVSQSPSNKVTEKGKDVELRCDPISGHTALYWYRQSLGQGLEFLIYFQGNSAPDKSGLPSDRFSAERTGGSVSTLTIQRTQQEDSAVYLCASSRGTDTQYFGPGTRLTVL.

CDR3 amino acids: CASSIGQGAREQYF. Written as DNA, the CDR3 is TGTGCCAGCTCAATCGGACAGGGGGCCAGAGAGCAGTACTTC. J is TRBJ2-7 and V is TRBV18; 11 bases align to TRBD1. Germline CDR1 and CDR2: KGHSH and LQKENI. J lost 7 bases, V lost 5 bases, and 7 bases had no gene match. This CDR3 comprises 14 residues.

J is TRBJ2-3 and V is TRBV7-6, with 10 bases matching TRBD1. CDR1 is SGHVS, CDR2 FNYEAQ, per germline. V dropped 5 bases and J dropped 4; count of bases not matched to a gene: 9. This CDR3 spans 16 amino acids. CDR3 sequence: CASSPGDGTGADTQYF. CDR3 in DNA: TGTGCCAGCAGCCCAGGGGACGGGACAGGGGCAGATACGCAGTATTTT.

The chain employs TRBV25-1 and TRBJ2-5; TRBD1 might be the D (5 bases). This CDR3 has 12 amino acids. V shed 6 bases and J shed 4 bases, with 9 bases lying between them. Germline CDR1 MGHDK, CDR2 SYGVNS. The CDR3 DNA follows: TGTGCCAGCAGCCAGGGATCAGAGACCCAGTACTTC. Its translation: CASSQGSETQYF.

This clone was seen only once. The chain is built from TRBV4-2 and TRBJ2-1, with D tentatively TRBD1 (5 bases). Germline lookup yields CDR1 LGHNA and CDR2 YNFKEQ. The V end lost 1 base, the J end lost 4 bases, and 8 bases lay between the germline ends. The CDR3 length is 14 residues. In nucleotides, the CDR3 is TGTGCCAGCAGCCAAGGGGGCCCTTACAATGAGCAGTTCTTC. Its translation: CASSQGGPYNEQFF.

The chain joins TRBV25-1 to TRBJ2-7; 8 nucleotides agree with TRBD1. The CDR3 is 12 amino acids. The V gene's germline CDR1 is MGHDK and CDR2 SYGVNS. The trim removed 8 bases at V and 6 bases at J, leaving 6 bases unmatched. In DNA form, the CDR3 reads TGTGCCAGCGGACAGGGAATCGGCGAGCAGTACTTC. It encodes CASGQGIGEQYF.

The rearrangement joins TRBV5-1 to TRBJ2-3; weak D call: TRBD2 (5 bases). The CDR3 length is 13 residues. In germline, CDR1 is SGHRS, CDR2 YFSETQ. Trimming removed 0 bases at V and 5 bases at J, with 7 bases between. This CDR3 is CASSLAGEDTQYF. DNA for the CDR3: TGCGCCAGCAGCTTGGCCGGGGAAGATACGCAGTATTTT.

V gene TRBV5-4 combines with J gene TRBJ1-5; D unresolved. This CDR3 region has 13 residues. Germline-derived CDR1 and CDR2 are SGHNT and YYREEE (reference sequence). With 2 bases removed from V and 5 bases from J, the gap between germline ends came to 8 bases. CDR3 protein: CASSFGGDQPQHF. For the CDR3, the DNA is TGTGCCAGCAGCTTTGGAGGAGATCAGCCCCAGCATTTT.

This sequence joins TRBV29-1 and TRBJ1-1, with 7 bases fitting TRBD1. Germline CDR1 and CDR2: SQVTM and ANQGSEA. This CDR3 comprises 13 residues. V trimming: 1 base; J trimming: 3 bases; junction bases outside the gene matches: 2. CDR3 in DNA: TGCAGCGTTGAAGGGCAGGGGGACACTGAAGCTTTCTTT. It encodes CSVEGQGDTEAFF.

This clone was detected once. This sample includes further DNA sequences coding for the same CDR3. The chain employs TRBV7-2 and TRBJ2-2; the D is unclear. Trimming took 1 base from V and 7 from J, leaving 7 bases between them. Germline V gives CDR1 SGHTA, CDR2 FQGNSA. This CDR3 region has 13 residues. The DNA of the CDR3 is TGTGCCAGCAGCTTAGTTGTTCGCGGGGAGCTGTTTTTT. Translated, it gives CASSLVVRGELFF.